This TCR beta chain was identified during a study of blood T cell repertoires in COVID-19. Per the study methods: Amplified reference gene primers provided the basis for estimating nucleated cell counts. The table came from immunoSEQ multiplex PCR; TCRdb's copy has only in-frame clones and leaves some out. The DNA was the basis for D and trimming; V, J and clone size are from that table. The table lists around 250,000 clones, about 90% of them singletons. Individuals drawn from around 25 US areas were roughly 18 to 95 years old. Sequencing input: PBMCs or T cells enriched from blood (not recorded which). This clonotype originated in a middle-aged man who had been exposed to COVID-19.

The CDR3 reads CASSPTGYGYTF. The CDR3 DNA is TGTGCCAGCAGCCCGACAGGCTATGGCTACACCTTC. The rearrangement links TRBV5-5 to TRBJ1-2; TRBD1 might be the D (6 bases). The germline gives CDR1 SGHKS, CDR2 YYEKEE (reference sequence). CDR3 length equals 12 residues. Trimming cost V 4 bases and J 4 bases, with 8 bases left between them.